This T cell receptor (beta chain) originates from a study of T cell responses to AZD1222 COVID-19 vaccine (dated by TCRdb to about 2021). General notes on the study: Because spike-specific TCR depth and breadth did not differ between the two schedules, AZD1222 recipients who got a second dose at roughly 4 weeks were pooled with those who got a second dose at roughly 12 weeks. A total of approximately 230 trial participants underwent TCR sequencing, of whom some 210 received two doses of AZD1222 and about 25 received two doses of the MenACWY control vaccine. Trial participants were enrolled by age into 18-55, 56-69 and 70-plus year subgroups, with around 140, 26 and 57 TCR-sequenced participants respectively.

The sample's time point label is to be understood as: baseline before first vaccination. Vaccinee samples came from UK trials COV001 and COV002, including a single-blind randomized controlled phase 2/3 trial of AZD1222 (ChAdOx1 nCoV-19) in healthy adults. For TCRbeta chain sequencing, PBMC samples were collected from trial participants at day 0 and at day 28 after the second dose. CDR1 and CDR2 were assigned from the germline V gene (reference sequence) as GTSNPN and SVGIG. Trimming takes 7 bases from V and 1 base from J, and the germline ends sit 19 bases apart. Reading from cysteine to phenylalanine, the CDR3 counts 15 amino acids. Left in the record is the CDR3 DNA by itself, 45 bases read in frame from the first base. As for this clone: Its target antigen remains unknown. Base-call qualities are not available, and no considerably larger clone is one nucleotide away.

General findings and caveats noted by the study authors: The vaccine-associated CD4 TCRs covered the entire spike protein, and the dominant responses fell in regions 160-218 and 743-854. Conclusions about previously exposed vaccinees were limited because only six AZD1222 recipients were SARS-CoV-2 seropositive at baseline. In the small 56-69-year group, the increase in depth fell short of significance, most likely because of low power. Participants were mostly white British, with more females than males. The authors suggested clonal diversity may have been underestimated. Nearly half of unique spike-specific TCRs reportedly recognized epitopes outside regions mutated in the B.1.351 and B.1.1.7 variants. After two AZD1222 doses, both the breadth and the depth of spike-specific TCRs were significantly higher than at day 0 and than in MenACWY recipients. Because no day 14 peak-response samples were available, the repertoires could be characterized only after the peak T cell response.

The CDR3 regions of human TCRbeta chains were analyzed by immunosequencing. Per the original workflow: TCRs in the repertoires were matched against a reference library of SARS-CoV-2-specific TCRs that had been generated with the MIRA antigen-specificity platform. Breadth was defined as the fraction of unique TCRs that were SARS-CoV-2-associated. Depth was defined as the fraction of total T cells that were SARS-CoV-2-associated. Using the MIRA data, each spike-specific TCR was mapped to the spike region that the TCR reacts to and placed in a CD4 or CD8 class. Log10-transformed breadth and depth values were compared by one-way ANOVA with Sidak's multiple comparisons tests. TCRdb obtained this table from immuneACCESS and retained in-frame rearrangements with V and J assigned. These tables miss some clones; where compared with another copy, unresolved V genes account for less than half of the shortfall, and the remainder is unexplained. The D gene and trimming were derived from the DNA, and the V and J assignments and clone size from that table. Here the sample has roughly 160,000 clones; around 94% occur a single time. The ten largest clones capture 0.64% of the sample.

Sample: peripheral blood, taken on day 0 of AZD1222 vaccination. The chain couples TRBV30 to TRBJ1-1; TRBD1 is perhaps the D gene, given 5 matching bases. The origin of this receptor is an adult in good health. CDR3 sequence: CASFRDVAPNTEAFF. The DNA sequence reads TGTGCCTCATTCAGGGATGTAGCACCGAACACTGAAGCTTTCTTT.